These 29 T cell receptor beta chains originate from one sample sequenced in a study of blood T cell repertoires in COVID-19. Using immunoSEQ multiplex PCR, the repertoire was profiled, and TCRdb retains in-frame clones only, with some absent. Of 200,000 or so clones listed, over 75% are singletons. Source material: peripheral blood. Receptor source: a man over 45 with COVID-19, enrolled during active disease.

This rearrangement joins TRBV6-2 or TRBV6-3 to TRBJ1-5; 7 bases are a match to TRBD1. Germline-derived CDR1 and CDR2 are MNHEY and SVGEGT. The CDR3 contains 16 residues. V was pared by 0 bases and J by 7 bases, with 9 bases of the junction left unmatched. Here the CDR3 reads CASSYSPDRIKQPQHF. In DNA form, the CDR3 reads TGTGCCAGCAGTTACTCCCCGGACAGGATAAAACAGCCCCAGCATTTT.

The chain links TRBV3-1 (or the pseudogene TRBV3-2) to TRBJ1-1; D remains ambiguous. V dropped 2 bases and J dropped 11 bases, with 12 bases sitting between them. Looked up from germline, CDR1 is LGHDT and CDR2 is YNNKEL (reference sequence). This CDR3 region has 12 residues. The CDR3 here is CASSQRYQEAFF. The CDR3 coding sequence is TGTGCCAGCAGCCAACGCTACCAAGAGGCTTTCTTT.

J is TRBJ2-3 and V is TRBV2; 7 positions match TRBD2. The V gene's germline CDR1 is SNHLY and CDR2 FYNNEI. The J segment lost 0 bases and the V segment lost 6 bases, leaving 6 bases of the junction unmatched. The CDR3 sequence is 15 residues long. The CDR3 is CASSELATSTDTQYF. In DNA, the CDR3 is TGTGCCAGCAGCGAACTAGCGACCAGCACAGATACGCAGTATTTT.

The gene calls are TRBV3-1 (or the pseudogene TRBV3-2) and TRBJ1-5, with D perhaps matching TRBD1 (6 bases). CDR3 length: 15 amino acids. Per germline, CDR1 LGHDT and CDR2 YNNKEL (reference sequence). Trimming removed 3 bases at V and 4 bases at J, with 13 bases between. The CDR3, as DNA: TGTGCCAGCAGCCAGACTGGGGGGGCTAATCAGCCCCAGCATTTT. Its translation: CASSQTGGANQPQHF.

This chain joins TRBV19 and TRBJ1-4, with TRBD1 as a possible D gene (5 bases). The CDR3 is 13 residues long. In germline, CDR1 is LNHDA, CDR2 SQIVND (reference sequence). The V end was cut by 11 bases, the J end by 15 bases, with 25 bases between. DNA for the CDR3: TGTGCCGCCCCCCCCCAGGGCCTGGAATGGGTGTTTTTT. As protein: CAAPPQGLEWVFF.

This clone was seen only a few times. Other nucleotide sequences in the sample specify the same CDR3. V gene TRBV6-5 combines with J gene TRBJ1-1; 7 bases are shared with TRBD1. Germline trimming cut 5 bases from V and 1 base from J; bases unmatched to any gene: 4. The CDR3 covers 14 residues. Looked up from germline, CDR1 is MNHEY and CDR2 is SVGAGI. The CDR3: CASSPRTGNTEAFF. The CDR3 DNA follows: TGTGCCAGCAGTCCCCGGACAGGGAACACTGAAGCTTTCTTT.

This chain connects TRBV6-5 to TRBJ1-1; tentative D call: TRBD1 (5 bases). Per germline, CDR1 MNHEY and CDR2 SVGAGI. This CDR3 has 15 amino acids. V was shortened by 5 bases and J by 4 bases, with 17 bases between the two germline ends. In nucleotides, the CDR3 is TGTGCCAGCAGTCGCGAGACAGCTAGGACCACTGAAGCTTTCTTT. It translates to CASSRETARTTEAFF.

This clone was seen a handful of times. This rearrangement joins TRBV14 to TRBJ1-1; D is perhaps TRBD1 (5 bases). The germline V gene encodes CDR1 SGHDN and CDR2 FVKESK. Trimming took 4 bases from V and 2 from J, leaving 11 bases between them. The CDR3 runs 14 residues. The CDR3 spells CASSLAGLNTEAFF. The CDR3, as DNA: TGTGCCAGCAGCCTTGCAGGGCTTAACACTGAAGCTTTCTTT.

A few counts support this clone. The chain is built from TRBV29-1 and TRBJ2-1; 8 nucleotides align to TRBD2. Germline lookup yields CDR1 SQVTM and CDR2 ANQGSEA. This CDR3 is built from 14 residues. Losses at the gene ends were 7 bases for V and 0 bases for J; bases not matched to a gene: 5. CDR3 loop: CSAGAGGSYNEQFF. In DNA, the CDR3 is TGCAGCGCGGGGGCGGGGGGCTCCTACAATGAGCAGTTCTTC.

DNA of the CDR3: TGTGCCAGCAGCCCGGGACTAGCGGGACTACACGAGCAGTACTTC. It yields the protein CASSPGLAGLHEQYF. The chain links TRBV3-1 (or the pseudogene TRBV3-2) to TRBJ2-7; TRBD2 agrees at 13 bases. The germline gives CDR1 LGHDT, CDR2 YNNKEL (reference sequence). The CDR3 has 15 amino acids. The V gene end was trimmed by 4 bases and the J gene end by 5 bases; junction bases not matched to a gene: 5.

The V and J genes are TRBV10-3 and TRBJ2-3; TRBD1 might be the D (6 bases). The CDR3 is made up of 14 amino acids. Trimming stripped 8 bases from V and 2 bases from J, with 14 bases between. Looked up from germline, CDR1 is ENHRY and CDR2 is SYGVKD. The CDR3 here is CAIATDSFTDTQYF. For the CDR3, the DNA is TGTGCCATCGCTACGGACAGTTTCACAGATACGCAGTATTTT.

This chain joins TRBV7-6 and TRBJ2-5; TRBD2 matches 12 bases. CDR1 is SGHVS and CDR2 is FNYEAQ in the germline V gene. The trim removed 4 bases at V and 3 bases at J, leaving 9 bases unmatched. The CDR3 is made up of 17 amino acids. CDR3 protein: CASSSHGPSGGEETQYF. Written as DNA, the CDR3 is TGTGCCAGCAGCTCCCACGGCCCTAGCGGGGGGGAAGAGACCCAGTACTTC.

The J gene is TRBJ1-2, the V gene TRBV6-6; 11 bases are a match to TRBD1. The CDR3 contains 13 residues. From germline, CDR1 is MNHNY and CDR2 SVGAGI (reference sequence). After removal of 8 bases from V and 8 bases from J, the junction contained 7 bases not matched to a gene. CDR3 nucleotide sequence: TGTGCCAGCTGGACAGGGGGCCGTTTCGGCTACACCTTC. Protein: CASWTGGRFGYTF.

V is TRBV6-2 or TRBV6-3 and J is TRBJ1-5; a weak D match, TRBD1 (5 bases). This CDR3 is built from 15 residues. CDR1 MNHEY and CDR2 SVGEGT come from the germline V gene. V was cut by 2 bases and J by 7 bases, with 15 bases left in between. The CDR3 region is CASSYDAREVQPQHF. CDR3 coding DNA: TGTGCCAGCAGTTACGACGCCAGGGAAGTACAGCCCCAGCATTTT.

The J gene is TRBJ2-2, the V gene TRBV2, with TRBD2 identical over 13 bases. Germline V gives CDR1 SNHLY, CDR2 FYNNEI. The CDR3 totals 17 residues. V lost 7 bases and J lost 4; bases outside the gene matches: 9. Written as DNA, the CDR3 is TGTGCCAGCAAGGGGACTAGCGGGACCCTCCGCACCGGGGAGCTGTTTTTT. Protein product: CASKGTSGTLRTGELFF.

The chain links TRBV11-2 to TRBJ2-7, with 8 bases fitting TRBD1. Germline trimming cut 5 bases from V and 0 bases from J; bases unmatched to any gene: 12. CDR3 length: 17 amino acids. Looked up from germline, CDR1 is SGHAT and CDR2 is FQNNGV. DNA of the CDR3: TGTGCCAGCAGCCTCGGGACAGGCGGATTTTCCTCCTACGAGCAGTACTTC. Translation gives CASSLGTGGFSSYEQYF.

V gene TRBV18 combines with J gene TRBJ2-1; tentatively, D is TRBD2 (5 bases). The V gene lost 5 bases and the J gene lost 0 bases, with 20 bases spanning the gap. The germline gives CDR1 KGHSH, CDR2 LQKENI. The CDR3 totals 18 residues. The CDR3 nucleotides are TGTGCCAGCTCATCCTCCCCTGGACTGGAGAGCTCCTACAATGAGCAGTTCTTC. It yields the protein CASSSSPGLESSYNEQFF. Variable domain in full (rest from reference TRBV18 and TRBJ2-1): NAGVMQNPRHLVRRRGQEARLRCSPMKGHSHVYWYRQLPEEGLKFMVYLQKENIIDESGMPKERFSAEFPKEGPSILRIQQVVRGDSAAYFCASSSSPGLESSYNEQFFGPGTRLTVL.

The rearrangement links TRBV12-5 to TRBJ2-7; 8 bases agree with TRBD1. Germline loops: CDR1 LGHNT, CDR2 FRNRAP. CDR3 length: 10 amino acids. J gave up 12 bases and V 5 bases, and 3 bases lay outside the gene matches. The CDR3 DNA is TGTGCTAGTGGTCCGGACAGGGCGTACTTC. Protein: CASGPDRAYF.

The chain links TRBV18 to TRBJ1-5; unclear D gene. Trimming left V 3 bases short and J 6 bases short, with 6 bases between. The CDR3 extends over 12 amino acids. The germline V gene has CDR1 KGHSH and CDR2 LQKENI. The CDR3 DNA is TGTGCCAGCTCACCTCGGGGTCAGCCCCAGCATTTT. Protein product: CASSPRGQPQHF.

The chain joins TRBV7-9 to TRBJ2-7; tentative D call: TRBD1 (6 bases). V lost 1 base and J lost 0, with 13 bases in between. The CDR3 has 16 residues. Germline V gene sequence: CDR1 SEHNR, CDR2 FQNEAQ (reference sequence). The CDR3 spells CASSLEGWDISYEQYF. CDR3 sequence (DNA): TGTGCCAGCAGCTTAGAGGGATGGGACATCTCCTACGAGCAGTACTTC.

The chain links TRBV6-5 to TRBJ2-7; 9 positions match TRBD2. The ends lost 8 bases at V and 4 bases at J; junction bases unmatched: 9. The CDR3 has 14 residues. From germline, CDR1 is MNHEY and CDR2 SVGAGI. In DNA form, the CDR3 reads TGTGCCAGCCGTATAGCGGGGGAAGTTTACGAGCAGTACTTC. This codes for CASRIAGEVYEQYF.

The chain has TRBV3-1 (or the pseudogene TRBV3-2) and TRBJ2-3; 7 bases agree with TRBD2. Losses at the gene ends were 3 bases for V and 0 bases for J; bases not matched to a gene: 3. The CDR3 sequence is 15 residues long. Germline V gene data show CDR1 as LGHDT and CDR2 as YNNKEL (reference sequence). This chain's CDR3 is CASSQAGASTDTQYF. The CDR3 DNA follows: TGTGCCAGCAGCCAGGCGGGAGCTAGCACAGATACGCAGTATTTT.

V usage is TRBV7-2 and J usage is TRBJ2-1; 10 nucleotides line up with TRBD2. The CDR3 sequence is 17 residues long. The germline V gene encodes CDR1 SGHTA and CDR2 FQGNSA. Unmatched junction bases numbered 13, after V lost 3 bases and J lost 8 bases. The DNA for the CDR3 is TGTGCCAGCAGCTTCCAGCGGGGGGGCCTTATCATGTATGAGCAGTTCTTC. Its translation: CASSFQRGGLIMYEQFF.

This chain links TRBV12-3 or TRBV12-4 with TRBJ2-5; no clear D. V lost 5 bases to trimming and J lost 1 base, with 8 bases between them. This CDR3 contains 13 residues. The CDR3, as DNA: TGTGCCAGCAGTCTAAGAATCCAAGAGACCCAGTACTTC. Its protein is CASSLRIQETQYF.

The chain recombines TRBV27 with TRBJ2-7; the match to TRBD1 covers 8 bases. Germline trimming cut 6 bases from V and 2 bases from J; bases unmatched to any gene: 9. Germline loops: CDR1 MNHEY, CDR2 SMNVEV (reference sequence). The CDR3 spans 15 residues. Here the CDR3 DNA reads TGTGCCAGCAGCCTCCTCGGACAGGGTACCTACGAGCAGTACTTC. This codes for CASSLLGQGTYEQYF.

The chain uses TRBV6-5 and TRBJ2-7; TRBD2 agrees at 7 bases. The CDR3 runs 15 residues. From germline, CDR1 is MNHEY and CDR2 SVGAGI. V dropped 0 bases and J dropped 3; count of bases not matched to a gene: 5. The CDR3 nucleotides read TGTGCCAGCAGTTACTCGAGTGGCGGGAGCTACGAGCAGTACTTC. It codes for CASSYSSGGSYEQYF.

This chain uses TRBV6-2 or TRBV6-3 with TRBJ2-5, with 7 bases fitting TRBD1. The length of the CDR3 is 14 residues. Germline assignment: CDR1 MNHEY and CDR2 SVGEGT. V lost 5 bases to trimming and J lost 1 base; unmatched junction nucleotides: 4. The CDR3 loop is CASSNPGGQETQYF. The CDR3 nucleotides are TGTGCCAGCAGTAACCCAGGGGGCCAAGAGACCCAGTACTTC.

The gene calls are TRBV9 and TRBJ1-3, with 7 bases identical to TRBD1. The ends lost 0 bases at V and 0 bases at J; junction bases unmatched: 0. The CDR3 totals 15 residues. From germline, CDR1 is SGDLS and CDR2 YYNGEE. CDR3 residues: CASSVGTGSGNTIYF. The CDR3 DNA reads as TGTGCCAGCAGCGTAGGGACAGGCTCTGGAAACACCATATATTTT. The full variable domain, rest sourced from reference TRBV9 and TRBJ1-3, is DSGVTQTPKHLITATGQRVTLRCSPRSGDLSVYWYQQSLDQGLQFLIQYYNGEERAKGNILERFSAQQFPDLHSELNLSSLELGDSALYFCASSVGTGSGNTIYFGEGSWLTVV.

This clone was found once. V gene TRBV7-2 combines with J gene TRBJ2-2; 9 bases match TRBD2. The J segment lost 7 bases and the V segment lost 5 bases, leaving 8 bases of the junction unmatched. CDR1 and CDR2 (germline): SGHTA, FQGNSA. The CDR3 loop spans 15 amino acids. CDR3 nucleotides: TGTGCCAGCAGCCTTGCGCTAGCGGGGAACGGGGAGCTGTTTTTT. Residues: CASSLALAGNGELFF. Based on the CDR3 plus reference TRBV7-2 and TRBJ2-2, the full variable domain is GAGVSQSPSNKVTEKGKDVELRCDPISGHTALYWYRQSLGQGLEFLIYFQGNSAPDKSGLPSDRFSAERTGGSVSTLTIQRTQQEDSAVYLCASSLALAGNGELFFGEGSRLTVL.